This TCR beta chain was sequenced for a study of T cell repertoires in aging, cancer and after chemotherapy. At the level of the study: Donors were grouped into six age bands spanning 30 or younger through 70 or older.

With 8 bases removed from V and 8 bases from J, the gap between germline ends came to 16 bases. From germline, CDR1 is LNHDA and CDR2 SQIVND (reference sequence). The CDR3 sequence is 13 residues long. Multiplex touch-down PCR with TRB-A/B primers amplified rearranged V-D-J TRB sequences. TCRdb passed the multiplex PCR reads through MiXCR, listing each CDR3 protein once. Here the sample spans about 8,000 distinct CDR3 sequences, approximately 33% being singletons. There are a few counts of this clonotype. Its specificity is unknown. Findings and limits, study-wide: Compared with age-matched healthy donors, untreated hematological or solid cancer patients showed higher blood TCR clonality. Across the chemotherapy interval, each cancer cohort showed higher median generation probability, suggesting thymic rebound.

The template was genomic DNA from peripheral blood, not RNA. This receptor was identified in a human donor in good health. Sequenced input: blood. The rearrangement joins TRBV19 to TRBJ2-4; D ambiguous. The CDR3 bases are TGTGCCAGTTCGGAGCGCCTCCTGCACATTCAGTACTTC. This encodes CASSERLLHIQYF.